The table lists the clone carrying this T cell receptor beta chain with a few counts. This sample is drawn from a study of patients and donors after allogeneic stem cell transplantation. TCRdb redid the calling of the RT-PCR reads with MiXCR, one entry per CDR3 protein. The sample has around 150,000 distinct CDR3 sequences; 30% are singletons. The V end was cut by 4 bases, the J end by 3 bases, with 10 bases between. CDR3 length: 14 residues. The germline CDR1 and CDR2 sequences are SGHRS and YFSETQ. V is TRBV5-1 and J is TRBJ1-4, with D tentatively TRBD1 (5 bases). This receptor was obtained from a human donor who was either an allogeneic HSCT recipient or a stem cell or donor lymphocyte infusion donor (not recorded which). It is not recorded whose cells these are; they may come from a transplant donor. Material for sequencing was blood, either unsorted or a sorted T cell fraction (not recorded which). This CDR3 is CASSQGPSNEKLFF. Written as DNA, the CDR3 is TGCGCCAGCAGCCAGGGACCTTCTAATGAAAAACTGTTTTTT.